The T cell receptor beta chain under discussion was sequenced for a study of blood T cell repertoires in COVID-19 (dated by TCRdb to 2020 to 2021). Describing the broader study: Samples from collaborators originated in the United States, Italy and Spain and spanned both the acute and convalescent phases of COVID-19. Samples were obtained from the ongoing ImmuneRACE study (first 160 participants) and from about 1,300 subjects provided by 6 global collaborators. Deeply sampled blood TCRbeta repertoires from subjects exposed to, actively infected with, or recovered from COVID-19 were included in the dataset. A de-identified subject ID, COVID-19 status, age in years and sex were almost always included in the sample metadata. Where HLA class I and class II types were available, the types were taken from metadata supplied by the sample provider, not from assay-based typing. The repertoires were released in a freely available public database meant as a resource for research on the immune response to SARS-CoV-2. The prospective study material was composed of cDNA or gDNA derived from T cells, B-cell-depleted T cells, or PBMCs. On the study overall, not on this receptor specifically: The quantity of clinical and demographic metadata differed by source and by participant and was supplied without curation.

Enrolling through a virtual design, the prospective study's participants ranged in age from roughly 18 to 89 years and lived across some 23 United States geographic areas. To assign participants to cohorts, the prospective study relied on clinical history that participants themselves reported in a screening survey and a study questionnaire. In the prospective study, mobile phlebotomists collected whole blood, serum and a nasopharyngeal or oropharyngeal swab from each participant. Prospective study participants could optionally give additional blood draws and questionnaires over a 2-month period. Before DNA extraction, blood samples from the prospective study were shipped at room temperature or frozen. About this clone: The target of this receptor is not known. No base-level quality is on record; no much larger clone is a single base apart.

TCRbeta CDR3 regions were amplified from genomic DNA using the immunoSEQ Assay, a bias-controlled multiplex PCR. In the paper's pipeline: The number of nucleated cells in each sample was estimated by amplification of reference gene primers within the assay. Sequence reads were collapsed and filtered to measure the absolute abundance of every unique TCRbeta CDR3 rearrangement. For each sample, productive Simpson clonality was calculated as the square root of Simpson's diversity index across productive rearrangements. As stored in TCRdb, this immuneACCESS dataset retains in-frame rearrangements with V and J assigned. A fraction of the clones does not appear; measured against another copy, unresolved V genes explain less than half of the discrepancy, and the remainder lacks a known reason. V and J calls and clone size are those listed in that table; D and trimming were worked out from the DNA. Across this sample there are 160,000 or so clones, with about 85% seen only once. The ten largest clones capture about 5.3% of the sample.

There are 16 amino acids in the CDR3, from cysteine to phenylalanine inclusive. The entry retains the CDR3 DNA only, 48 bases that are in frame from base 1. The V and J ends are trimmed by 0 bases and 3 bases, leaving 12 bases between them. Sequences SGDLS (CDR1) and YYNGEE (CDR2) are obtained from the germline V gene. This clonotype was obtained from a woman between 40 and 50 years old with acute COVID-19. Specimen: PBMCs or T cells enriched from blood (not recorded which). The rearrangement joined TRBV9 to TRBJ2-2; no D gene can be assigned with confidence. The CDR3 is CASSVGPNEDTGELFF. Here is the DNA: TGTGCCAGCAGCGTAGGACCCAACGAGGACACCGGGGAGCTGTTTTTT.